A single sample is the source of the 27 T cell receptor beta chains below, sequenced in a study of identical twins. TCRdb analysed the 5' RACE reads with MiXCR anew, one entry per CDR3 protein. The sample records some 1,700,000 distinct CDR3 sequences, under 35% being singletons. The sequenced material came from cord blood. These receptors originate from a newborn girl in good health.

The chain is built from TRBV7-2 and TRBJ2-7; D gene ambiguous. V lost 6 bases to trimming and J lost 7 bases, with 16 bases between them. The V gene's germline CDR1 is SGHTA and CDR2 FQGNSA. CDR3 length: 13 amino acids. In DNA form, the CDR3 reads TGTGCCAGCAGTTCAGCGAACTACAATGAGCAGTACTTC. Amino acid sequence: CASSSANYNEQYF.

This sequence joins TRBV25-1 and TRBJ1-5; D is perhaps TRBD1 (6 bases). The V end was cut by 6 bases, the J end by 0 bases, with 18 bases between. The germline gives CDR1 MGHDK, CDR2 SYGVNS. This CDR3 region has 17 residues. DNA for the CDR3: TGTGCCAGCAGACCAGGGGAGGGAACTGTTAGCAATCAGCCCCAGCATTTT. Translation gives CASRPGEGTVSNQPQHF.

This clonotype was counted a few times. The V gene is TRBV2, the J gene TRBJ1-2; the D is unclear. CDR1 and CDR2 from the germline V gene are SNHLY and FYNNEI. There are 14 residues in the CDR3. The V gene lost 4 bases and the J gene lost 2 bases, with 11 bases spanning the gap. DNA of the CDR3: TGTGCCAGCAGTGGAAACGGGTCGAACTATGGCTACACCTTC. Translated: CASSGNGSNYGYTF.

This chain links TRBV7-9 with TRBJ2-5; 8 positions agree with TRBD1. CDR1 SEHNR and CDR2 FQNEAQ come from the germline V gene (reference sequence). Germline trimming cut 6 bases from V and 2 bases from J; bases unmatched to any gene: 5. This CDR3 is 14 amino acids long. The CDR3 region has the DNA TGTGCCAGCAGACGGACAGGGCAACAAGAGACCCAGTACTTC. Translation gives CASRRTGQQETQYF.

The chain is built from TRBV18 and TRBJ1-2; TRBD1 matches at 10 bases. Looked up from germline, CDR1 is KGHSH and CDR2 is LQKENI. Trimming removed 4 bases from V and 3 bases from J; junction bases left unmatched: 5. The length of the CDR3 is 15 residues. The CDR3 nucleotides read TGTGCCAGCTCACGGACAGGGGGGAAGGACTATGGCTACACCTTC. Translated: CASSRTGGKDYGYTF.

This chain links TRBV20-1 with TRBJ2-5; no definite D call. Germline V lookup: CDR1 DFQATT, CDR2 SNEGSKA (reference sequence). Trimming shortened V by 3 bases and J by 0 bases, and 8 bases separated the two germline ends. This CDR3 contains 13 residues. CDR3 nucleotide sequence: TGCAGTGCTAGTAGGCGGTACCAAGAGACCCAGTACTTC. The encoded protein is CSASRRYQETQYF.

The gene calls are TRBV15 and TRBJ1-1; D not resolved. Trimming removed 0 bases at V and 5 bases at J, with 13 bases between. The CDR3 has 15 amino acids. Germline-derived CDR1 and CDR2 are LNHNV and YYDKDF (reference sequence). CDR3 loop: CATSRDGSWRTEAFF. The CDR3 DNA sequence: TGTGCCACCAGCAGAGATGGGTCCTGGAGGACTGAAGCTTTCTTT.

V gene TRBV20-1 combines with J gene TRBJ2-1, with 13 bases fitting TRBD2. V lost 7 bases, J lost 9 bases, and 12 bases stayed unmatched. Per germline, CDR1 DFQATT and CDR2 SNEGSKA (reference sequence). The CDR3 length is 15 residues. CDR3 residues: CSVISKLAGGIEQFF. In DNA, the CDR3 is TGCAGTGTAATATCCAAACTAGCGGGAGGGATTGAGCAGTTCTTC.

This clonotype turned up a few times. The chain has TRBV29-1 and TRBJ2-3; 9 bases are shared with TRBD2. The CDR3 spans 14 residues. Per the germline V gene, CDR1 is SQVTM and CDR2 is ANQGSEA. V was clipped by 4 bases and J by 1 base; unmatched bases: 3. CDR3 residues: CSVVSGGRTDTQYF. DNA of the CDR3: TGCAGCGTTGTTAGCGGGGGACGCACAGATACGCAGTATTTT.

This clonotype was seen a few times. This rearrangement joins TRBV5-1 to TRBJ2-1, with D possibly being TRBD2 (6 bases). Between the trimmed V and J ends, which lost 0 bases and 5 bases, there was a span of 12 bases. The CDR3 spans 15 residues. Per germline, CDR1 SGHRS and CDR2 YFSETQ. In DNA, the CDR3 is TGCGCCAGCAGCTTGGAAGCGGCGGGGAACAATGAGCAGTTCTTC. It codes for CASSLEAAGNNEQFF.

J is TRBJ2-1 and V is TRBV5-5, with D perhaps matching TRBD2 (6 bases). This CDR3 is 15 amino acids long. The germline V gene has CDR1 SGHKS and CDR2 YYEKEE (reference sequence). The germline V and J ends were trimmed by 0 bases and 4 bases, with 11 bases remaining between them. For the CDR3, the DNA is TGTGCCAGCAGCTTGGTCCGGACTACTTACAATGAGCAGTTCTTC. This gives the protein CASSLVRTTYNEQFF.

This clonotype came up a few times. V usage is TRBV18 and J usage is TRBJ2-4; 9 nucleotides agree with TRBD1. There are 16 residues in the CDR3. CDR1 is KGHSH, CDR2 LQKENI, per germline. V trimming: 3 bases; J trimming: 6 bases; junction bases outside the gene matches: 9. CDR3 loop: CASSPFRDRDINIQYF. CDR3 in DNA: TGTGCCAGCTCACCGTTCCGGGACAGGGACATAAACATTCAGTACTTC.

This clonotype appeared a single time. The chain has TRBV4-2 and TRBJ1-1; D ambiguous. The CDR3 consists of 14 residues. Germline V gene lookup returns CDR1 LGHNA and CDR2 YNFKEQ. The V gene lost 1 base and the J gene lost 4 bases, with 10 bases spanning the gap. The CDR3 protein is CASSQGAISTEAFF. As DNA, the CDR3 is TGTGCCAGCAGCCAAGGAGCCATATCCACTGAAGCTTTCTTT.

This chain connects TRBV20-1 to TRBJ2-1, with D uncertain. The tail of the sequence fits TRBJ2-7 better, so the J call may be wrong. There are 14 residues in the CDR3. Germline V CDR1 and CDR2: DFQATT, SNEGSKA (reference sequence). The CDR3 protein is CSASGFSSYNEQYF. CDR3 DNA sequence: TGCAGTGCTAGCGGGTTTAGCTCCTACAATGAGCAGTACTTC.

This clonotype came up a few times. CDR3 region: CASSEGGHQNIQYF. The CDR3, as DNA: TGTGCCAGCAGTGAAGGAGGACACCAAAACATTCAGTACTTC. The chain combines TRBV2 with TRBJ2-4; tentative D call: TRBD1 (5 bases). The germline V gene encodes CDR1 SNHLY and CDR2 FYNNEI. V gave up 1 base and J gave up 5 bases, with 9 bases separating them. The CDR3 spans 14 residues.

This clonotype has only a few counts. The chain couples TRBV20-1 to TRBJ1-2; no firm D call. CDR1 is DFQATT and CDR2 is SNEGSKA in the germline V gene (reference sequence). The CDR3 totals 14 residues. Trimming removed 5 bases at V and 2 bases at J, with 15 bases between. CDR3: CSAPRGSRNYGYTF. The CDR3, as DNA: TGCAGTGCTCCAAGAGGGAGCCGGAACTATGGCTACACCTTC.

This clonotype was seen repeatedly, ten times or more. The J gene is TRBJ2-4, the V gene TRBV20-1, with 15 bases aligning to TRBD2. J was trimmed by 3 bases and V by 3 bases; bases with no gene match: 9. The CDR3 consists of 18 residues. Germline-derived CDR1 and CDR2 are DFQATT and SNEGSKA (reference sequence). The CDR3 nucleotides read TGCAGTGCTAGTCCGGGACTAGCGGGAGGTTATGGCAAAAACATTCAGTACTTC. As protein: CSASPGLAGGYGKNIQYF.

V gene TRBV4-2 combines with J gene TRBJ2-1; 7 nucleotides line up with TRBD2. The CDR3 is 16 residues long. CDR1 LGHNA and CDR2 YNFKEQ come from the germline V gene. J was trimmed by 1 base and V by 4 bases; bases with no gene match: 7. The CDR3 nucleotides are TGTGCCAGCAGCCCTTCAAGCGGGATATCCTACAATGAGCAGTTCTTC. Its translation: CASSPSSGISYNEQFF.

V gene TRBV10-3 combines with J gene TRBJ2-5, with D perhaps TRBD2 (5 bases). Trimming removed 4 bases at V and 2 bases at J, with 8 bases between. This CDR3 has 13 amino acids. Germline lookup yields CDR1 ENHRY and CDR2 SYGVKD. Here the CDR3 reads CAISGWEQETQYF. The DNA of the CDR3 is TGTGCCATCAGTGGTTGGGAGCAAGAGACCCAGTACTTC.

This clonotype has only a few counts. This chain uses TRBV2 with TRBJ2-3, with D possibly being TRBD2 (6 bases). Looked up from germline, CDR1 is SNHLY and CDR2 is FYNNEI. The CDR3 totals 12 residues. V lost 6 bases and J 7 bases, leaving 11 bases between the germline ends. CDR3 in amino acids: CASREGGNTQYF. In DNA form, the CDR3 reads TGTGCCAGCAGAGAGGGAGGAAATACGCAGTATTTT.

This rearrangement joins TRBV5-1 to TRBJ2-1; 11 bases fit TRBD2. The CDR3 has 17 amino acids. Germline V lookup: CDR1 SGHRS, CDR2 YFSETQ. V shed 1 base and J 1 base; nucleotides not matched to a gene: 4. CDR3 in amino acids: CASSLRASGRSYNEQFF. CDR3 nucleotide sequence: TGCGCCAGCAGCTTGAGGGCTAGCGGGAGGTCCTACAATGAGCAGTTCTTC.

The table lists this clonotype with many counts. V and J are TRBV27 and TRBJ2-1; no clear D. Trimming shortened V by 2 bases and J by 1 base, and 6 bases separated the two germline ends. The CDR3 totals 14 residues. CDR1 is MNHEY and CDR2 is SMNVEV in the germline V gene (reference sequence). DNA for the CDR3: TGTGCCAGCAGTTTACCCTTGTCCTACAATGAGCAGTTCTTC. It specifies CASSLPLSYNEQFF.

This clonotype was recorded a few times. A read error may produce the germline difference seen at one junction end. The V gene is TRBV29-1, the J gene TRBJ2-7; 7 bases fit TRBD1. CDR1 SQVTM and CDR2 ANQGSEA come from the germline V gene. The CDR3 length is 14 residues. The CDR3 loop is CGVGGRQGIYEQYF. The CDR3 region has the DNA TGCGGCGTTGGGGGAAGACAGGGAATCTACGAGCAGTACTTC.

The gene calls are TRBV13 and TRBJ2-5, with 10 bases matching TRBD1. CDR1 PRHDT and CDR2 FYEKMQ come from the germline V gene (reference sequence). The CDR3 totals 15 residues. V gave up 3 bases and J gave up 11 bases; unmatched junction bases: 12. CDR3 DNA: TGTGCCAGCAGCTTGGGACAGGGGATTTACAATGAGCAGTACTTC. Protein sequence: CASSLGQGIYNEQYF.

This rearrangement joins TRBV9 to TRBJ2-4, with 8 bases lining up with TRBD2. Trimming cost V 0 bases and J 13 bases; bases outside gene matches: 15. CDR1 is SGDLS, CDR2 YYNGEE, per germline. The CDR3 is 16 residues long. For the CDR3, the DNA is TGTGCCAGCAGCGTAGGTGGTGGCTCAGCGGGGGATGAGCAGTACTTC. Protein sequence: CASSVGGGSAGDEQYF.

The table lists this clonotype with a few counts. The chain couples TRBV9 to TRBJ2-3; D unresolved. CDR3 size: 14 residues. The V and J ends lost 0 bases and 5 bases respectively, with 10 bases between them. Germline V gene sequence: CDR1 SGDLS, CDR2 YYNGEE. The CDR3: CASSVGWLGDTQYF. DNA of the CDR3: TGTGCCAGCAGCGTAGGTTGGTTGGGAGATACGCAGTATTTT.

With respect to this clonotype: Possible read error: a much larger clone is one base away. The chain combines TRBV10-3 with TRBJ2-3, with a possible D match to TRBD2 (6 bases). The ends were cut back, 10 bases at V and 4 bases at J, with 18 bases in the middle. Germline V gives CDR1 ENHRY, CDR2 SYGVKD. The CDR3 spans 14 residues. The CDR3 region is CATRQGTSSDTQYF. CDR3 nucleotide sequence: TGTGCCACCAGACAAGGGACTTCATCAGATACGCAGTATTTT.